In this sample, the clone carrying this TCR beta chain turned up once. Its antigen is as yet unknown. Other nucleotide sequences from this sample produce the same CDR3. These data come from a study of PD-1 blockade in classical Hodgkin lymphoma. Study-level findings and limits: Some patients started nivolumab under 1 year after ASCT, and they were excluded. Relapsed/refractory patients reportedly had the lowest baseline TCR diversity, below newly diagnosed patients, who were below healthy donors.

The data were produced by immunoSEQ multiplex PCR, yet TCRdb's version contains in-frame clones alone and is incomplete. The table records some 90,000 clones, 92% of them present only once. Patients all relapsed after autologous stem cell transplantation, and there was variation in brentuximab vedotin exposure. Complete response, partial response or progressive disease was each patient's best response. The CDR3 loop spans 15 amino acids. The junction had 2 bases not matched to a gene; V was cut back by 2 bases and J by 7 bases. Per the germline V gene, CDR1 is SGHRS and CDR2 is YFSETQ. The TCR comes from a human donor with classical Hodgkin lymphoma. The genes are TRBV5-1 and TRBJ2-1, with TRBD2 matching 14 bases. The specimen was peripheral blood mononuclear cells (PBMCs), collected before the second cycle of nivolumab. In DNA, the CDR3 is TGCGCCAGCAGCTTACGACTAGCGGGAGGGAATGAGCAGTTCTTC. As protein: CASSLRLAGGNEQFF.